This T cell receptor beta chain came from a study of blood T cell repertoires in COVID-19. Overall study context: Sources were T cells, B-cell-depleted T cells, or PBMCs; the material itself was cDNA or gDNA.

The method was immunoSEQ multiplex PCR; TCRdb's version includes in-frame clones alone and lacks a portion of them. The sample lists over 65,000 clones, around nine tenths occurring once. This clone came up a few times. Germline V gene sequence: CDR1 SNHLY, CDR2 FYNNEI. Trimming stripped 1 base from V and 3 bases from J, with 10 bases between. The CDR3 is 15 residues long. Sequenced sample: peripheral blood. This TCR came from a woman over 75 with acute or convalescent COVID-19. The chain combines TRBV2 with TRBJ1-5, with TRBD1 as a possible D gene (6 bases). The CDR3 DNA reads as TGTGCCAGCAGTGAAGAACAGGGTTTCAATCAGCCCCAGCATTTT. This translates into CASSEEQGFNQPQHF.